One T cell receptor (beta chain) is described in this entry. No antigen is known for it. This sample is part of a study of T cells after yellow fever vaccination. Broader study findings: Boosting was followed by the reappearance of most primary-vaccination clones (roughly 95% CD4, 85% to 90% CD8). Just a small share of clonotypes turned up in the CD4 compartment as well as the CD8 compartment.

In TCRdb, the 5' RACE reads were re-called with MiXCR into one record per CDR3 protein. The profile shows some 300,000 distinct CDR3 sequences, 3% to 4.5% of them singletons. CDR3 length: 16 residues. The V end lost 5 bases, the J end lost 3 bases, and 17 bases lay between the germline ends. The germline V gene has CDR1 MNHEY and CDR2 SVGAGI. This TCR came from a man younger than 35 who received the YFV17D yellow fever vaccine. The chain joins TRBV6-5 to TRBJ2-1, with TRBD2 as a possible D gene (7 bases). Source: PBMCs, taken on the day of the yellow fever booster vaccination. The CDR3 protein is CASSPRVGGLYNEQFF. The CDR3 nucleotides are TGTGCCAGCAGTCCCCGAGTGGGGGGGCTCTACAATGAGCAGTTCTTC.